This T cell receptor beta chain is drawn from a study of regulatory T cells in long-lasting Graves disease. Building the TCR beta libraries relied on iRepertoire HTBI primers, and CDR3 regions underwent Arm-PCR. Using its own MiXCR run on the multiplex PCR reads, TCRdb lists one record per CDR3 protein. This sample yields about 400,000 distinct CDR3 sequences, of which around 21% are seen a single time; less than 25% belongs to the top ten. V dropped 7 bases and J dropped 6; count of bases not matched to a gene: 7. This CDR3 is 14 amino acids long. Germline V gene lookup returns CDR1 MDHEN and CDR2 SYDVKM. This clonotype has a count of ten or more. Time point in this sample: persistent/refractory GD, antithyroid drugs over 5 years with positive TRAb. Extracted PBMC RNA gave rise to the TCR library.

J is TRBJ1-5 and V is TRBV28; 9 positions agree with TRBD1. This TCR came from a female donor with Graves disease. Material: peripheral blood mononuclear cells (PBMCs), obtained when the disease was refractory, from a patient treated with antithyroid drugs. CDR3 nucleotide sequence: TGTGCCAGCACCGGACAGGGGCTCGGTCAGCCCCAGCATTTT. Residues: CASTGQGLGQPQHF.